This passage covers 23 T cell receptor beta chains from one sample sequenced in a study of blood T cell repertoires in COVID-19. Produced via immunoSEQ multiplex PCR; TCRdb's table is partial and in-frame only. The sample lists approximately 170,000 clones; roughly 86% were seen once. The sample consisted of peripheral blood. Every receptor here comes from a man in his sixties or seventies with acute or convalescent COVID-19.

The J gene is TRBJ1-5, the V gene TRBV4-1; no clear D. Germline V gives CDR1 MGHRA, CDR2 YSYEKL. This CDR3 comprises 16 residues. V gave up 0 bases and J gave up 0 bases, with 9 bases separating them. CDR3 amino acids: CASSQDGHSSNQPQHF. The CDR3 coding sequence is TGCGCCAGCAGCCAAGATGGCCATTCTAGCAATCAGCCCCAGCATTTT.

The genes are TRBV3-1 (or the pseudogene TRBV3-2) and TRBJ1-1; D ambiguous. CDR1 and CDR2 (germline): LGHDT, YNNKEL (reference sequence). V dropped 0 bases and J dropped 5 bases, with 19 bases sitting between them. This CDR3 has 17 residues. The CDR3 region is CASSQEPRSGGRTEAFF. For the CDR3, the DNA is TGTGCCAGCAGCCAAGAACCCCGGTCAGGTGGTAGGACTGAAGCTTTCTTT.

This rearrangement joins TRBV21-1 to TRBJ1-3; the DNA was not compared with TRBD1, the D call given in the table. TRBV21-1 is a recognized pseudogene. The CDR3 contains 13 residues. The CDR3 loop reads CASRDIAGNTIYF. DNA of the CDR3: TGTGCCAGCAGAGACATTGCCGGAAACACCATATATTTT.

The chain links TRBV9 to TRBJ2-5, with D unclear. The germline gives CDR1 SGDLS, CDR2 YYNGEE. The CDR3 sequence is 14 residues long. V lost 1 base, J lost 2 bases, and 9 bases lay in between. CDR3 amino acids: CASSVIGGQETQYF. Here the CDR3 DNA reads TGTGCCAGCAGCGTAATCGGCGGACAAGAGACCCAGTACTTC.

This chain uses TRBV11-2 with TRBJ2-7; no firm D call. Germline-derived CDR1 and CDR2 are SGHAT and FQNNGV. V was shortened by 5 bases and J by 0 bases, with 14 bases between the two germline ends. The CDR3 has 15 amino acids. This chain's CDR3 is CASSLWQTSSYEQYF. The CDR3 coding sequence is TGTGCCAGCAGCCTGTGGCAGACTTCCTCCTACGAGCAGTACTTC.

The V call is TRBV12-3 or TRBV12-4, the J call TRBJ2-7; possibly TRBD2 for D (6 bases). The CDR3 length is 13 residues. The V and J ends lost 6 bases and 2 bases respectively, with 11 bases between them. The CDR3 DNA follows: TGTGCCAGCAGATCTAGCGCCGCCTACGAGCAGTACTTC. It yields the protein CASRSSAAYEQYF.

This chain connects TRBV11-2 to TRBJ1-3; no reliable D call. The CDR3 is 14 amino acids. V dropped 4 bases and J dropped 0 bases, with 7 bases sitting between them. Germline lookup yields CDR1 SGHAT and CDR2 FQNNGV. The CDR3, as DNA: TGTGCCAGCAGCTCGTTACTCTCTGGAAACACCATATATTTT. This codes for CASSSLLSGNTIYF. The whole variable domain, remainder taken from reference TRBV11-2 and TRBJ1-3, is EAGVAQSPRYKIIEKRQSVAFWCNPISGHATLYWYQQILGQGPKLLIQFQNNGVVDDSQLPKDRFSAERLKGVDSTLKIQPAKLEDSAVYLCASSSLLSGNTIYFGEGSWLTVV.

The chain combines TRBV2 with TRBJ1-1; D not resolved. Germline-derived CDR1 and CDR2 are SNHLY and FYNNEI. The ends were cut back, 5 bases at V and 1 base at J, with 17 bases in the middle. There are 16 residues in the CDR3. The CDR3 sequence is CASSFRPRAGNTEAFF. In DNA form, the CDR3 reads TGTGCCAGCAGTTTTCGGCCGCGGGCGGGGAACACTGAAGCTTTCTTT.

CDR3 DNA: TGTGCCATCAGTGAGAATATGTCGGGGAACGAAGCTTTCTTT. Protein: CAISENMSGNEAFF. This chain joins TRBV10-3 and TRBJ1-1; D gene uncertain. CDR3 length equals 14 residues. Looked up from germline, CDR1 is ENHRY and CDR2 is SYGVKD. The V gene lost 2 bases and the J gene lost 8 bases, with 15 bases spanning the gap.

CDR3 in DNA: TGCGCCAGCAGCCAGGGTTACAGCTCTGGGGCCAACGTCCTGACTTTC. Amino acids: CASSQGYSSGANVLTF. J is TRBJ2-6 and V is TRBV4-3; D gene uncertain. Germline CDR1 LGHNA, CDR2 YSLEER. The CDR3 loop spans 16 amino acids. V was trimmed by 3 bases and J by 0 bases, leaving 9 bases between them.

The chain couples TRBV5-8 to TRBJ2-5; D may be TRBD1 (6 bases). Germline CDR1 SGHTS, CDR2 YDEGEE. Trimming took off 2 bases at V and 2 bases at J, with 7 bases between the two ends. The CDR3 is 13 residues long. Here the CDR3 DNA reads TGTGCCAGCAGCTTAAGGGGGCAAGAGACCCAGTACTTC. Translating it yields CASSLRGQETQYF.

Regarding this clone: In the same sample, other DNA sequences code for this CDR3. The J gene is TRBJ1-1, the V gene TRBV5-4; D unresolved. CDR3 size: 12 residues. CDR1 is SGHNT and CDR2 is YYREEE in the germline V gene (reference sequence). With 5 bases removed from V and 1 base from J, the gap between germline ends came to 6 bases. In DNA form, the CDR3 reads TGTGCCAGCAGTTTGCAGAACACTGAAGCTTTCTTT. It is translated as CASSLQNTEAFF. Full variable domain (rest looked up from reference TRBV5-4 and TRBJ1-1): ETGVTQSPTHLIKTRGQQVTLRCSSQSGHNTVSWYQQALGQGPQFIFQYYREEENGRGNFPPRFSGLQFPNYSSELNVNALELDDSALYLCASSLQNTEAFFGQGTRLTVV.

The genes are TRBV28 and TRBJ1-1; D might be TRBD1 (6 bases). Germline CDR1 reads MDHEN; CDR2 reads SYDVKM. The CDR3 totals 12 residues. V was cut by 11 bases and J by 1 base, with 11 bases left in between. CDR3 sequence: CAYRGQNTEAFF. The CDR3 DNA reads TGTGCCTATCGGGGACAGAACACTGAAGCTTTCTTT.

This clone occurred a few times. The chain couples TRBV2 to TRBJ1-6; tentatively, D is TRBD1 (6 bases). V was trimmed by 4 bases and J by 8 bases, leaving 12 bases between them. Germline V gene sequence: CDR1 SNHLY, CDR2 FYNNEI. CDR3 length: 14 amino acids. The CDR3 sequence: CASSGRGYYSPLHF. The DNA of the CDR3 is TGTGCCAGCAGTGGCAGGGGATATTATTCACCCCTCCACTTT.

The chain carries TRBV10-1 and TRBJ2-3; 8 bases align to TRBD1. The CDR3 extends over 14 amino acids. Germline CDR1 and CDR2: WNHNN and SYGVQD (reference sequence). The J segment lost 5 bases and the V segment lost 5 bases, leaving 6 bases of the junction unmatched. Written as DNA, the CDR3 is TGCGCCAGCAGTTCCAGGGGGCGCGGAGATACGCAGTATTTT. Amino acid sequence: CASSSRGRGDTQYF.

The chain has TRBV6-6 and TRBJ2-7; D unresolved. The CDR3 consists of 12 residues. Germline CDR1 reads MNHNY; CDR2 reads SVGAGI (reference sequence). The V end was cut by 2 bases, the J end by 6 bases, with 8 bases between. CDR3 amino acids: CASSYAQSEQYF. The CDR3, as DNA: TGTGCCAGCAGTTACGCACAATCCGAGCAGTACTTC.

The chain links TRBV11-3 to TRBJ2-2, with 7 bases that match TRBD1. Germline V gives CDR1 SGHNT, CDR2 YENEEA. V was pared by 3 bases and J by 3 bases, with 1 base of the junction left unmatched. This CDR3 spans 14 amino acids. The CDR3 DNA is TGTGCCAGCAGCTTTGACAGGGACACCGGGGAGCTGTTTTTT. This translates into CASSFDRDTGELFF.

The V gene is TRBV18, the J gene TRBJ1-1, with 7 positions matching TRBD1. CDR3 size: 14 residues. Germline CDR1 is KGHSH and CDR2 is LQKENI. J gave up 4 bases and V 2 bases, and 4 bases lay outside the gene matches. The CDR3 DNA reads as TGTGCCAGCTCACCAGTGGCAGGGGGCACTGAAGCTTTCTTT. Translating it yields CASSPVAGGTEAFF.

Comments on this clone: The junction differs from germline at one of its ends, possibly a read error. The rearrangement uses TRBV10-3 and TRBJ1-5, with D perhaps matching TRBD1 (6 bases). CDR1 is ENHRY and CDR2 is SYGVKD in the germline V gene. The CDR3 length is 12 residues. The CDR3 sequence is CAISESGQHQHF. The CDR3 region has the DNA TGTGCCATCAGTGAGTCCGGACAGCACCAGCATTTT.

This clone was seen a few times. The V and J genes are TRBV19 and TRBJ1-5, with D possibly being TRBD1 (5 bases). This CDR3 is 12 amino acids long. Trimming pared 7 bases from V and 11 bases from J, leaving 15 bases between. Germline V CDR1 and CDR2: LNHDA, SQIVND (reference sequence). This chain's CDR3 is CASTLGGISQHF. The DNA of the CDR3 is TGTGCCAGTACCCTGGGGGGGATCTCCCAGCATTTT.

This rearrangement joins TRBV2 to TRBJ2-2, with 9 bases fitting TRBD1. This CDR3 has 14 residues. Germline loops: CDR1 SNHLY, CDR2 FYNNEI. V lost 3 bases to trimming and J lost 6 bases; unmatched junction nucleotides: 2. The CDR3 is CASSERQGAGELFF. DNA of the CDR3: TGTGCCAGCAGTGAGAGACAGGGGGCCGGGGAGCTGTTTTTT.

This chain links TRBV5-6 with TRBJ1-3, with D perhaps matching TRBD1 (6 bases). Trimming cost V 2 bases and J 3 bases, with 12 bases left between them. The germline V gene encodes CDR1 SGHDT and CDR2 YYEEEE. The CDR3 runs 15 residues. This chain's CDR3 is CASSFDRTSGNTIYF. The CDR3 coding sequence is TGTGCCAGCAGCTTCGACAGGACAAGTGGAAACACCATATATTTT.

The chain employs TRBV30 and TRBJ2-5; 7 positions match TRBD2. Germline lookup yields CDR1 GTSNPN and CDR2 SVGIG (reference sequence). The CDR3 consists of 15 residues. Trimming at V came to 0 bases and at J to 2 bases, leaving 6 bases not matched to a gene. CDR3 in DNA: TGTGCCTGGAGTGTTGGTCAAGCGGGGCAAGAGACCCAGTACTTC. Residues: CAWSVGQAGQETQYF.